Listed below are T cell receptor beta chains from one sample, sequenced in a study of T cells after yellow fever vaccination. TCRdb redid the calling of the 5' RACE reads with MiXCR, one entry per CDR3 protein. The repertoire holds fewer than 400,000 distinct CDR3 sequences, 6.2% seen once, with about 15% in the top ten. The specimen comprised PBMCs, sampled 5 days after the yellow fever booster vaccination. The receptors come from a man in his thirties or forties who received the YFV17D yellow fever vaccine. The CDR3 runs from the conserved cysteine through the conserved F or W. A D gene is named only where the DNA matches it firmly. Size is omitted from some rows. Given values are once, few, many or a class for expanded clones.

abundance	v_gene	j_gene	d_gene	CDR3nt	CDR3aa
many	TRBV6-1	TRBJ2-3	-	TGTGCCAGCAGCGCCGGGACCAAACTTAGCACAGATACGCAGTATTTT	CASSAGTKLSTDTQYF
many	TRBV20-1	TRBJ2-1	-	TGCAGTACCCTCTGGACCTACAATGAGCAGTTCTTC	CSTLWTYNEQFF
few	TRBV20-1	TRBJ2-7	-	TGCAGTGCTAGGGAGCGGCTAACCTACGAGCAGTACTTC	CSARERLTYEQYF
few	TRBV11-2	TRBJ2-5	-	TGTGCCAGCAGCACCGGGACTCTCACAGAGACCCAGTACTTC	CASSTGTLTETQYF
many	TRBV11-1	TRBJ2-2	-	TGTGCCAGCAACGGGAGATGGACCGGGGAGCTGTTTTTT	CASNGRWTGELFF
many	TRBV27	TRBJ2-5	-	TGTGCCAGCAGTTCCCAGGGCCAAGCCCAAGAGACCCAGTACTTC	CASSSQGQAQETQYF
many	TRBV14	TRBJ2-1	-	TGTGCCAGCAGCCAAGTGATGGGGGCGGGCAATGAGCAGTTCTTC	CASSQVMGAGNEQFF
-	TRBV24-1	TRBJ2-7	-	TGTGCCACCAGTGCGGACCACCTACGAGGGCAGTACTTC	CATSADHLRGQYF
few	TRBV4-2	TRBJ2-2	TRBD2	TGTGCCAGCAGCCTTGCCGGGACTATCTTTGGCGGGGAGCTGTTTTTT	CASSLAGTIFGGELFF
few	TRBV10-3	TRBJ2-1	TRBD2	TGTGCCATCAGTGAGTCGAGACTAGCGGGAGGGTCGGATGAGCAGTTCTTC	CAISESRLAGGSDEQFF
few	TRBV25-1	TRBJ2-1	-	TGTGCCTGTTCAACAAATCAGGCGCCCTACAATGAGCAGTTCTTC	CACSTNQAPYNEQFF
many	TRBV20-1	TRBJ2-3	TRBD2	TGCAGTGCTAGTGACACCTCCGGGACTAGCGGAAGCACAGATACGCAGTATTTT	CSASDTSGTSGSTDTQYF
many	TRBV7-2	TRBJ2-3	-	TGTGCCAGCAGCTTAGTTGGGCAGGGGCTATCAGATACGCAGTATTTT	CASSLVGQGLSDTQYF
-	TRBV7-3	TRBJ2-1	TRBD2	TGTGCCAGCAGCTTAACTATTACTAGCGGGAGTAATGAGCAGTTCTTC	CASSLTITSGSNEQFF
-	TRBV7-3	TRBJ2-1	-	TGTGCCAGCAGCTTATATGAGGGGAGCTCCTACAATGAGCAGTTCTTC	CASSLYEGSSYNEQFF
-	TRBV7-6	TRBJ2-5	TRBD1	TGTGCCAGCAGCCCCCTCCCCTCCATCGGACAGGGGGGAGAGACCCAGTACTTC	CASSPLPSIGQGGETQYF
few	TRBV6-2/TRBV6-3	TRBJ2-4	-	TGTGCCAGCAAATTCGCCCTAGCCAAAAACATTCAGTACTTC	CASKFALAKNIQYF
few	TRBV5-1	TRBJ2-2	-	TGCGCCAGCAGCATGGTTAGCGAAACCGGGGAGCTGTTTTTT	CASSMVSETGELFF
-	TRBV13	TRBJ2-7	-	TGTGCCAGCAGCTCCCGAGGGTCCGGGTCCTCCTACGAGCAGTACTTC	CASSSRGSGSSYEQYF
few	TRBV5-1	TRBJ2-1	TRBD2	TGCGCCAGCAGTTCCCCTAGCGGGGCGGGCCTGTTCTTC	CASSSPSGAGLFF
many	TRBV21-1	TRBJ1-2	-	TGTGCCAGCAGCGAAAGTTTGGAGACAGAAAACTATGGCTACACCTTC	CASSESLETENYGYTF
-	TRBV7-2	TRBJ2-1	TRBD2	TGTGCCAGCAGCAAAGCTAGCGGGACCAATGAGCAGTTCTTC	CASSKASGTNEQFF
few	TRBV18	TRBJ2-3	-	TGTGCCAGCTCAACCGGGACTAGCACAGATACGCAGTATTTT	CASSTGTSTDTQYF
-	TRBV20-1	TRBJ2-6	-	TGCAGCGCCCCCCCGGACACTTTCTCTGGGGCCAACGTCCTGACTTTC	CSAPPDTFSGANVLTF
few	TRBV7-2	TRBJ2-1	TRBD1	TGTGCCAGCAGCCTCCAGGGGGACCCTACCTACAATGAGCAGTTCTTC	CASSLQGDPTYNEQFF
few	TRBV4-1	TRBJ1-1	-	TGCGCCAGCAGCCAAGGCAGGGAAGCTTTCTTT	CASSQGREAFF
few	TRBV10-3	TRBJ1-1	TRBD1	TGTGCCATCAGCCGGGCGACAGGGGGGATCACTGAAGCTTTCTTT	CAISRATGGITEAFF
many	TRBV7-6	TRBJ2-3	TRBD2	TGTGCCAGCAGCCCCCTCAGCGGGAGGTGGGGAGATACGCAGTATTTT	CASSPLSGRWGDTQYF
many	TRBV6-4	TRBJ2-1	-	TGTGCCAGCAGTGATACCGCGAGCAATGAGCAGTTCTTC	CASSDTASNEQFF